Following are 29 T cell receptor beta chains from one sample sequenced in a study of T cell responses to AZD1222 COVID-19 vaccine. TCRdb's table, derived via immunoSEQ multiplex PCR, lists solely in-frame clones and lacks some. Of roughly 100,000 clones in the sample, 82% are singletons; the top ten hold around 5%. The sample was peripheral blood, taken on day 0 of AZD1222 vaccination. The source of these receptors is an adult in good health.

The chain carries TRBV28 and TRBJ1-2; TRBD1 might be the D (5 bases). The length of the CDR3 is 16 residues. The V end was cut by 4 bases, the J end by 3 bases, with 18 bases between. Germline CDR1 reads MDHEN; CDR2 reads SYDVKM. CDR3 in amino acids: CASSSVRDPGDYGYTF. The DNA of the CDR3 is TGTGCCAGCAGTTCCGTCCGGGACCCGGGGGACTATGGCTACACCTTC.

CDR3 in amino acids: CASSLEGWGQDHTEAFF. The CDR3 nucleotides read TGTGCCAGCAGCTTAGAAGGCTGGGGACAGGACCACACTGAAGCTTTCTTT. The chain uses TRBV7-9 and TRBJ1-1, with 8 bases aligning to TRBD1. The V and J ends lost 1 base and 3 bases, in that order; junction bases with no gene match: 10. The germline gives CDR1 SEHNR, CDR2 FQNEAQ (reference sequence). This CDR3 has 17 amino acids. The full variable domain, completed using reference TRBV7-9 and TRBJ1-1, is DTGVSQNPRHKITKRGQNVTFRCDPISEHNRLYWYRQTLGQGPEFLTYFQNEAQLEKSRLLSDRFSAERPKGSFSTLEIQRTEQGDSAMYLCASSLEGWGQDHTEAFFGQGTRLTVV.

The rearrangement links TRBV3-1 (or the pseudogene TRBV3-2) to TRBJ2-7; the match to TRBD2 covers 10 bases. The germline CDR1 and CDR2 sequences are LGHDT and YNNKEL (reference sequence). The J segment lost 2 bases and the V segment lost 8 bases, leaving 15 bases of the junction unmatched. CDR3 length: 17 amino acids. The CDR3 loop reads CASGPVGLAGGTYEQYF. For the CDR3, the DNA is TGTGCCAGCGGACCGGTCGGTTTAGCGGGGGGAACCTACGAGCAGTACTTC.

This clone was seen only once. The chain is built from TRBV11-2 and TRBJ2-7; no clear D gene. CDR1 and CDR2 (germline): SGHAT, FQNNGV. V was pared by 0 bases and J by 8 bases, with 5 bases between. The CDR3 contains 11 residues. CDR3 DNA: TGTGCCAGCAGCTTAGAAGGGCAGCAGTACTTC. Translating it yields CASSLEGQQYF.

The rearrangement links TRBV4-2 to TRBJ2-3, with 9 bases identical to TRBD2. There are 18 residues in the CDR3. Looked up from germline, CDR1 is LGHNA and CDR2 is YNFKEQ. The trim removed 0 bases at V and 3 bases at J, leaving 10 bases unmatched. The CDR3 DNA is TGTGCCAGCAGCCAAGAGAAGCTGGCGGGGGGGCTGACAGATACGCAGTATTTT. Protein product: CASSQEKLAGGLTDTQYF.

The gene calls are TRBV30 and TRBJ1-2; 8 nucleotides align to TRBD1. CDR1 is GTSNPN, CDR2 SVGIG, per germline (reference sequence). CDR3 length equals 14 residues. V gave up 4 bases and J gave up 3 bases; unmatched junction bases: 7. CDR3 sequence reads: CAWTRDRRYYGYTF. The CDR3 DNA follows: TGTGCCTGGACGAGGGACAGGAGGTACTATGGCTACACCTTC.

The CDR3 DNA reads TGTGCCAGCAGGGAACGGGACACCTACTCCTACGAGCAGTACTTC. It encodes CASRERDTYSYEQYF. V usage is TRBV7-2 and J usage is TRBJ2-7, with D perhaps TRBD1 (6 bases). CDR3 size: 15 residues. V was shortened by 6 bases and J by 0 bases, with 15 bases between the two germline ends. The germline gives CDR1 SGHTA, CDR2 FQGNSA.

This chain uses TRBV5-1 with TRBJ2-1; TRBD2 matches 8 bases. The CDR3 contains 15 residues. Germline CDR1 is SGHRS and CDR2 is YFSETQ. V lost 1 base and J lost 6; bases outside the gene matches: 6. The DNA for the CDR3 is TGCGCCAGCAGCTTGAATTTAGCGGGGTCCAATGAGCAGTTCTTC. Amino acid sequence: CASSLNLAGSNEQFF.

The V gene is TRBV14, the J gene TRBJ2-7; D gene unclear. CDR3 length: 14 amino acids. Trimming pared 1 base from V and 0 bases from J, leaving 7 bases between. CDR1 is SGHDN, CDR2 FVKESK, per germline. The CDR3: CASSQVGNSYEQYF. In DNA form, the CDR3 reads TGTGCCAGCAGCCAAGTTGGCAACTCCTACGAGCAGTACTTC.

The chain uses TRBV30 and TRBJ1-2; no clear D gene. The length of the CDR3 is 12 residues. V was trimmed by 3 bases and J by 6 bases, leaving 11 bases between them. CDR1 and CDR2 (germline): GTSNPN, SVGIG (reference sequence). Here the CDR3 reads CAWSLGTHGYTF. In nucleotides, the CDR3 is TGTGCCTGGAGCCTGGGAACCCATGGCTACACCTTC.

This clone came up a few times. The chain recombines TRBV6-5 with TRBJ1-2; maybe TRBD1 (6 bases). Germline-derived CDR1 and CDR2 are MNHEY and SVGAGI. The CDR3 extends over 15 amino acids. V lost 10 bases, J lost 4 bases, and 22 bases lay in between. This CDR3 is CATYDRRLYLYGYTF. The CDR3 region has the DNA TGTGCCACTTACGACAGGAGACTTTACCTCTATGGCTACACCTTC.

This chain joins TRBV29-1 and TRBJ1-2; TRBD1 matches 11 bases. J lost 5 bases, V lost 7 bases, and 9 bases had no gene match. Germline V gene lookup returns CDR1 SQVTM and CDR2 ANQGSEA. This CDR3 is built from 14 residues. CDR3 DNA sequence: TGCAGCGCCGGGGAGGGGACAGGGGGTTATGGCTACACCTTC. It is translated as CSAGEGTGGYGYTF.

The chain couples TRBV7-3 to TRBJ2-5; no reliable D call. This CDR3 region has 13 residues. Germline CDR1 SGHTA, CDR2 FQGTGA. Trimming took 2 bases from V and 4 from J, leaving 8 bases between them. The CDR3 sequence is CASSLVWGETQYF. The DNA of the CDR3 is TGTGCCAGCAGCTTAGTGTGGGGAGAGACCCAGTACTTC.

The V and J genes are TRBV7-2 and TRBJ2-3; the D gene could be TRBD1 or TRBD2 (5 bases each). The V end was cut by 5 bases, the J end by 2 bases, with 20 bases between. The CDR3 loop spans 17 amino acids. Per the germline V gene, CDR1 is SGHTA and CDR2 is FQGNSA. The CDR3 is CASSRSGGTVYTDTQYF. CDR3 DNA sequence: TGTGCCAGCAGCCGCTCGGGTGGGACCGTTTACACAGATACGCAGTATTTT.

The gene calls are TRBV2 and TRBJ2-7; TRBD2 matches 8 bases. The CDR3 sequence is 14 residues long. Germline CDR1 reads SNHLY; CDR2 reads FYNNEI. J gave up 6 bases and V 2 bases, and 6 bases lay outside the gene matches. The CDR3 sequence is CASSETGGPVEQYF. The CDR3 DNA reads TGTGCCAGCAGTGAAACGGGGGGGCCTGTCGAGCAGTACTTC.

V and J are TRBV7-9 and TRBJ2-1; no clear D gene. CDR3 length: 13 residues. With 5 bases removed from V and 8 bases from J, the gap between germline ends came to 13 bases. Germline assignment: CDR1 SEHNR and CDR2 FQNEAQ (reference sequence). CDR3 bases: TGTGCCAGCAGCCCCCCGGCAAGCTATGAGCAGTTCTTC. Its protein product is CASSPPASYEQFF.

The gene calls are TRBV11-3 and TRBJ2-3; D is tentatively TRBD1 or TRBD2 (5 bases each). V was cut by 5 bases and J by 6 bases, with 15 bases left in between. The CDR3 is 14 amino acids. In germline, CDR1 is SGHNT, CDR2 YENEEA. CDR3 region: CASSTRWGADTQYF. The DNA of the CDR3 is TGTGCCAGCAGCACTAGGTGGGGCGCGGATACGCAGTATTTT.

V gene TRBV25-1 combines with J gene TRBJ1-2; tentatively, D is TRBD1 (6 bases). The CDR3 length is 15 residues. CDR1 is MGHDK and CDR2 is SYGVNS in the germline V gene. Trimming took off 2 bases at V and 7 bases at J, with 17 bases between the two ends. In nucleotides, the CDR3 is TGTGCCAGCAGTGAACAAGGCAAGGGGGAATCTGGCTACACCTTC. Translating it yields CASSEQGKGESGYTF.

The rearrangement links TRBV11-2 to TRBJ2-7, with D tentatively TRBD1 (5 bases). The length of the CDR3 is 17 residues. The germline CDR1 and CDR2 sequences are SGHAT and FQNNGV. Trimming cost V 0 bases and J 4 bases, with 19 bases left between them. CDR3 amino acids: CASSLDRAAGIFYEQYF. The CDR3 DNA is TGTGCCAGCAGCTTAGATCGGGCGGCAGGGATATTTTACGAGCAGTACTTC.

This clone was picked up a small number of times. The chain has TRBV5-1 and TRBJ2-5; TRBD1 matches at 8 bases. Germline trimming cut 0 bases from V and 6 bases from J; bases unmatched to any gene: 10. The CDR3 spans 16 residues. The germline CDR1 and CDR2 sequences are SGHRS and YFSETQ. CDR3 region: CASSLAAGGAKKTQYF. CDR3 nucleotide sequence: TGCGCCAGCAGCTTGGCCGCAGGGGGCGCAAAGAAGACCCAGTACTTC. The variable domain in full, with the rest retrieved from reference TRBV5-1 and TRBJ2-5, is KAGVTQTPRYLIKTRGQQVTLSCSPISGHRSVSWYQQTPGQGLQFLFEYFSETQRNKGNFPGRFSGRQFSNSRSEMNVSTLELGDSALYLCASSLAAGGAKKTQYFGPGTRLLVL.

The chain employs TRBV2 and TRBJ1-6; 9 bases are a match to TRBD1. Germline CDR1 reads SNHLY; CDR2 reads FYNNEI. The CDR3 runs 13 residues. V dropped 8 bases and J dropped 8; count of bases not matched to a gene: 4. CDR3 loop: CASGRDRDSPLHF. In DNA form, the CDR3 reads TGTGCCAGCGGCCGGGACAGGGATTCACCCCTCCACTTT.

This clone was picked up a small number of times. This chain uses TRBV4-3 with TRBJ2-3; possible D gene TRBD1, 6 bases. Trimming removed 4 bases from V and 2 bases from J, with 19 bases in between. CDR3 length: 17 amino acids. Germline loops: CDR1 LGHNA, CDR2 YSLEER. The CDR3 region is CASSPGKGQPATDTQYF. The DNA of the CDR3 is TGCGCCAGCAGCCCCGGTAAAGGACAGCCGGCCACAGATACGCAGTATTTT.

The chain carries TRBV15 and TRBJ2-3; 7 bases line up with TRBD2. Germline trimming cut 1 base from V and 2 bases from J; bases unmatched to any gene: 3. This CDR3 contains 15 residues. Germline V gene data show CDR1 as LNHNV and CDR2 as YYDKDF (reference sequence). CDR3 residues: CATSRATSPTDTQYF. The CDR3 DNA reads as TGTGCCACCAGCAGAGCGACTAGCCCCACAGATACGCAGTATTTT.

The V and J genes are TRBV11-2 and TRBJ1-2, with 9 bases aligning to TRBD1. V shed 5 bases, J shed 4 bases, and the junction held 8 bases outside the gene matches. Germline V lookup: CDR1 SGHAT, CDR2 FQNNGV. This CDR3 has 15 amino acids. Written as DNA, the CDR3 is TGTGCCAGCAGCGGTATACAGGGGGCCTTCTATGGCTACACCTTC. Protein sequence: CASSGIQGAFYGYTF.

CDR3 sequence (DNA): TGTGCCAGTAGTCCTCAGATCAACTATGGCTACACCTTC. It encodes CASSPQINYGYTF. The chain is built from TRBV19 and TRBJ1-2; D ambiguous. The germline gives CDR1 LNHDA, CDR2 SQIVND (reference sequence). This CDR3 is built from 13 residues. V lost 5 bases and J 2 bases, leaving 9 bases between the germline ends. The full variable domain, its missing parts supplied by reference TRBV19 and TRBJ1-2, is DGGITQSPKYLFRKEGQNVTLSCEQNLNHDAMYWYRQDPGQGLRLIYYSQIVNDFQKGDIAEGYSVSREKKESFPLTVTSAQKNPTAFYLCASSPQINYGYTFGSGTRLTVV.

The chain combines TRBV20-1 with TRBJ2-1, with a possible D match to TRBD2 (6 bases). This CDR3 spans 14 amino acids. Looked up from germline, CDR1 is DFQATT and CDR2 is SNEGSKA (reference sequence). Trimming took off 3 bases at V and 3 bases at J, with 12 bases between the two ends. The CDR3 spells CSASGWRDYNEQFF. CDR3 in DNA: TGCAGTGCTAGTGGGTGGAGGGACTACAATGAGCAGTTCTTC.

This rearrangement joins TRBV6-5 to TRBJ1-1; D gene uncertain. V lost 0 bases to trimming and J lost 0 bases, with 5 bases between them. Germline V gene data show CDR1 as MNHEY and CDR2 as SVGAGI. The CDR3 is 14 amino acids. CDR3 nucleotides: TGTGCCAGCAGTTACTCGGGGATGAACACTGAAGCTTTCTTT. It translates to CASSYSGMNTEAFF.

V gene TRBV18 combines with J gene TRBJ2-1; 7 bases align to TRBD2. The ends lost 3 bases at V and 4 bases at J; junction bases unmatched: 15. The length of the CDR3 is 18 residues. Germline V lookup: CDR1 KGHSH, CDR2 LQKENI. This CDR3 is CASSPPGLGTTVYNEQFF. CDR3 in DNA: TGTGCCAGCTCACCCCCCGGACTAGGTACTACGGTATACAATGAGCAGTTCTTC.

The rearrangement links TRBV6-1 to TRBJ2-1; the D call may be TRBD1 or TRBD2 (5 bases each). V was trimmed by 3 bases and J by 7 bases, leaving 22 bases between them. The CDR3 spans 17 residues. Germline CDR1 is MNHNS and CDR2 is SASEGT. CDR3 loop: CASSEEAGTRMWNEQFF. CDR3 bases: TGTGCCAGCAGTGAGGAAGCCGGGACGAGGATGTGGAATGAGCAGTTCTTC.